This is a list of T cell receptor beta chains from one sample in a study of regulatory T cells in long-lasting Graves disease. TCRdb called the multiplex PCR reads again in MiXCR, with one record for every CDR3 protein. The sample contains about 450,000 distinct CDR3 sequences, 20% to 30% of which appear only once. The input for sequencing was peripheral blood mononuclear cells (PBMCs), taken when the disease was refractory, from a patient treated with antithyroid drugs. The receptors originated from a female donor with Graves disease. Each CDR3 is given with its conserved first and last residue. A D gene is named only where the DNA matches it firmly. Expanded clones get a size class; other rows say once, few or many, or leave the size out.

D gene: -; J gene: TRBJ1-5; clone size: many; V gene: TRBV29-1; CDR3 protein: CSVGQANQPQHF; CDR3 DNA: TGCAGCGTTGGACAAGCCAATCAGCCCCAGCATTTT
D gene: TRBD2; J gene: TRBJ2-2; clone size: once; V gene: TRBV7-3; CDR3 protein: CASSTSAGAAGELFF; CDR3 DNA: TGTGCCAGCAGCACCTCAGCGGGAGCGGCCGGGGAGCTGTTTTTT
D gene: -; J gene: TRBJ2-7; clone size: -; V gene: TRBV6-1; CDR3 protein: CASSHRAEQYF; CDR3 DNA: TGTGCCAGCAGTCACAGGGCCGAGCAGTACTTC
D gene: TRBD1; J gene: TRBJ1-4; clone size: few; V gene: TRBV6-1; CDR3 protein: CASSSRGAGNEKLFF; CDR3 DNA: TGTGCCAGCAGCAGCAGGGGGGCGGGTAATGAAAAACTGTTTTTT
D gene: TRBD1; J gene: TRBJ1-5; clone size: -; V gene: TRBV29-1; CDR3 protein: CSVRTGVINQPQHF; CDR3 DNA: TGCAGCGTTCGGACAGGGGTTATCAATCAGCCCCAGCATTTT
D gene: -; J gene: TRBJ1-5; clone size: many; V gene: TRBV2; CDR3 protein: CASSEIQVNSNQPQHF; CDR3 DNA: TGTGCCAGCAGCGAAATACAGGTGAATAGCAATCAGCCCCAGCATTTT
D gene: TRBD1; J gene: TRBJ1-2; clone size: many; V gene: TRBV12-3/TRBV12-4; CDR3 protein: CASSRGQGSLYYGYTF; CDR3 DNA: TGTGCCAGCAGTCGTGGACAGGGAAGTCTCTACTATGGCTACACCTTC
D gene: -; J gene: TRBJ1-1; clone size: many; V gene: TRBV28; CDR3 protein: CASSLPAGTMNTEAFF; CDR3 DNA: TGTGCCAGCAGTTTACCCGCAGGGACCATGAACACTGAAGCTTTCTTT
D gene: TRBD2; J gene: TRBJ2-7; clone size: -; V gene: TRBV5-5; CDR3 protein: CASSFFREGSYEQYF; CDR3 DNA: TGTGCCAGCAGCTTTTTTCGGGAGGGCTCCTACGAGCAGTACTTC
D gene: -; J gene: TRBJ1-4; clone size: few; V gene: TRBV18; CDR3 protein: CASSPGQGEKLFF; CDR3 DNA: TGTGCCAGCTCACCAGGGCAGGGCGAAAAACTGTTTTTT
D gene: -; J gene: TRBJ2-7; clone size: -; V gene: TRBV9; CDR3 protein: CASSVRGSDEQYF; CDR3 DNA: TGTGCCAGCAGCGTACGTGGGTCGGACGAGCAGTACTTC